The entry below gives a single T cell receptor beta chain sequence along with its context. The read terminates 3 residues before the CDR3 end, so the remaining end is supplied by the germline J gene. The data belong to a study of T cells in women clearing cervical HPV infection. The trim removed 1 base at V and 9 bases at J, leaving 5 bases unmatched. Germline CDR1 reads SGHDT; CDR2 reads YYEEEE. This CDR3 region has 14 residues. The data were produced by immunoSEQ multiplex PCR, yet TCRdb's version contains in-frame clones alone and is incomplete. This table lists approximately 30,000 clones. Source material: blood buffy coat. V is TRBV5-6 and J is TRBJ2-1, with 9 bases fitting TRBD2. This TCR derives from a woman aged 18 to 75 with a cervical HPV16 infection that either progressed to CIN3+ or cleared (not recorded which). The chain's CDR3 is CASSLLAGAGEQFF. The CDR3 DNA, read in part, is TGTGCCAGCAGCTTGTTAGCGGGAGCTGGTGAG.